This entry concerns a single T cell receptor beta chain. Sequencing used immunoSEQ multiplex PCR; TCRdb keeps in-frame clones, though not all of them. The table has around 71,000 clones, roughly nine tenths seen once. This sample was included in a study of control samples from healthy donors and cancer patients. The germline gives CDR1 MDHEN, CDR2 SYDVKM. The V gene lost 5 bases and the J gene lost 0 bases, with 4 bases spanning the gap. The CDR3 length is 12 residues. V and J are TRBV28 and TRBJ1-2, with D uncertain. The sequence derives from a woman aged 45-59 years with colorectal cancer. The sequenced sample consisted of PBMCs. Here the CDR3 DNA reads TGTGCCAGCAGTGTAGCTAACTATGGCTACACCTTC. Protein sequence: CASSVANYGYTF.